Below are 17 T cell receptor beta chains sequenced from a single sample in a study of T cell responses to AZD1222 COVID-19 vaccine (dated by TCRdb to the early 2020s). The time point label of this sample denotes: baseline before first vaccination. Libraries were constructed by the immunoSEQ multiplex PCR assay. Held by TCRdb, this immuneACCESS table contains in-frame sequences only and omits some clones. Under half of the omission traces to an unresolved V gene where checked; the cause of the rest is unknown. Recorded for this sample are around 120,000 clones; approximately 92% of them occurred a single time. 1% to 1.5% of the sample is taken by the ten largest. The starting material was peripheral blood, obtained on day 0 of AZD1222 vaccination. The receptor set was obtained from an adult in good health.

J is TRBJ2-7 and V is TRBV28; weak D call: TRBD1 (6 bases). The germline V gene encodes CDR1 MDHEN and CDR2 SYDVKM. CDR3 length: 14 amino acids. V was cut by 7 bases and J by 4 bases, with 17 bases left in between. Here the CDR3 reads CASTETGIGYEQYF. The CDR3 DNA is TGTGCCAGCACGGAAACAGGGATTGGGTACGAGCAGTACTTC.

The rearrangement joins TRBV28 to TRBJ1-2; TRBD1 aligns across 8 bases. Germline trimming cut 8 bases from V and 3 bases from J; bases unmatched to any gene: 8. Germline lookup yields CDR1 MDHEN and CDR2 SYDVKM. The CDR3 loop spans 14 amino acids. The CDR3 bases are TGTGCCAGCCTAAGGGCAGGGGGCTACTATGGCTACACCTTC. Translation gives CASLRAGGYYGYTF.

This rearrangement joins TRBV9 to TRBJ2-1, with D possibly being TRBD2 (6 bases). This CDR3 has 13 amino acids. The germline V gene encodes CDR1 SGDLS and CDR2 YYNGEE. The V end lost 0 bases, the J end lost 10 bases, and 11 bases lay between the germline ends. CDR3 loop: CASSVVLRGEQFF. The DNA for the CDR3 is TGTGCCAGCAGCGTAGTGTTGCGGGGAGAGCAGTTCTTC.

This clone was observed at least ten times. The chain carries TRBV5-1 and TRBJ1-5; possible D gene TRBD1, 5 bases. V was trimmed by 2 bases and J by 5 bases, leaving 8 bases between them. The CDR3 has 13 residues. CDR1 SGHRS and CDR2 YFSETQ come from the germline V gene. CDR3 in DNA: TGCGCCAGCAGCTTTGAAGGGGATCAGCCCCAGCATTTT. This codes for CASSFEGDQPQHF. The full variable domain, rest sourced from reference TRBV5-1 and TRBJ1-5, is KAGVTQTPRYLIKTRGQQVTLSCSPISGHRSVSWYQQTPGQGLQFLFEYFSETQRNKGNFPGRFSGRQFSNSRSEMNVSTLELGDSALYLCASSFEGDQPQHFGDGTRLSIL.

CDR3 DNA sequence: TGTGCCAGCAGCTTAGGACGTTATGGCAGTGAAGCTTTCTTT. Translating it yields CASSLGRYGSEAFF. V and J are TRBV7-8 and TRBJ1-1; D unresolved. Germline CDR1 is SGHVS and CDR2 is FQNEAQ. The CDR3 is 14 amino acids. With 1 base removed from V and 7 bases from J, the gap between germline ends came to 13 bases.

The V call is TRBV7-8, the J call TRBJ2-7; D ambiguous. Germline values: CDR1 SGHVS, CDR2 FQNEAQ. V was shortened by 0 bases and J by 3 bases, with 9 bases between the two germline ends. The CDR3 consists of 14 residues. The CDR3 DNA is TGTGCCAGCAGCTTAGCAGGGCTTAGCTACGAGCAGTACTTC. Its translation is CASSLAGLSYEQYF.

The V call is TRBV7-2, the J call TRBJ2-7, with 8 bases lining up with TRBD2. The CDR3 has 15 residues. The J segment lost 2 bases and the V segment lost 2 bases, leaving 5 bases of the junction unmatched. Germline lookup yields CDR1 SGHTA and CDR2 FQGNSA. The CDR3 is CASSLQLAGPYEQYF. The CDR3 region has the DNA TGTGCCAGCAGCTTACAGTTAGCGGGACCCTACGAGCAGTACTTC.

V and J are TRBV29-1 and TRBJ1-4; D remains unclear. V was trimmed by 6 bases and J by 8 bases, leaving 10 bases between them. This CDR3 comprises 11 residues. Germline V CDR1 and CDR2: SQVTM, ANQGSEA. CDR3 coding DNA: TGCAGCGTGGAAAGAGGCGAAAAACTGTTTTTT. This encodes CSVERGEKLFF.

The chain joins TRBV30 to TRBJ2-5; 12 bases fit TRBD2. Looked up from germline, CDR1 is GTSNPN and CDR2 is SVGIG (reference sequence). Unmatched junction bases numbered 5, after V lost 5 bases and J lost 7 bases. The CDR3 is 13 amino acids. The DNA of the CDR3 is TGTGCCTGGCGACTAGCGGGAGCGGGGACCCAGTACTTC. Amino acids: CAWRLAGAGTQYF.

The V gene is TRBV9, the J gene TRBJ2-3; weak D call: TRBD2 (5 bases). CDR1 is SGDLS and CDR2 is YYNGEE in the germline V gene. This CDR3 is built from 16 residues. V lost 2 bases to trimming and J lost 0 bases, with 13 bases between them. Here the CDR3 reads CASSVGTTSSTDTQYF. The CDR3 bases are TGTGCCAGCAGCGTGGGAACTACTAGTAGCACAGATACGCAGTATTTT.

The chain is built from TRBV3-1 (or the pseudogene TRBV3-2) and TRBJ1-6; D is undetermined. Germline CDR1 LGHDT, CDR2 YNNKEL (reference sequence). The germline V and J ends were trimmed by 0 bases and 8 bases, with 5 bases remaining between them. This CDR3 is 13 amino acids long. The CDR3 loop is CASSQEIDSPLHF. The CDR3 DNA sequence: TGTGCCAGCAGCCAAGAAATTGATTCACCCCTCCACTTT.

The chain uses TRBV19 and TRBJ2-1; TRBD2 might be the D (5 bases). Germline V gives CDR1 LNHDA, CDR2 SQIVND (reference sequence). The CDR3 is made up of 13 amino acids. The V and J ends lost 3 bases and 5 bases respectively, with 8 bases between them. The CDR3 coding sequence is TGTGCCAGTAGTATCGGACTCCACAATGAGCAGTTCTTC. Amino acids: CASSIGLHNEQFF.

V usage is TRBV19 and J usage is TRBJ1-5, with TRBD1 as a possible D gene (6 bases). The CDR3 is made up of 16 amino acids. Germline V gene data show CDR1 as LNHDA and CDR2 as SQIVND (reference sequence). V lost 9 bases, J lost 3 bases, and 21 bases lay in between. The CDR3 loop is CASSGGGGMINQPQHF. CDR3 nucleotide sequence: TGTGCCAGCAGCGGGGGAGGGGGTATGATCAATCAGCCCCAGCATTTT. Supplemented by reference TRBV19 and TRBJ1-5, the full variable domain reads DGGITQSPKYLFRKEGQNVTLSCEQNLNHDAMYWYRQDPGQGLRLIYYSQIVNDFQKGDIAEGYSVSREKKESFPLTVTSAQKNPTAFYLCASSGGGGMINQPQHFGDGTRLSIL.

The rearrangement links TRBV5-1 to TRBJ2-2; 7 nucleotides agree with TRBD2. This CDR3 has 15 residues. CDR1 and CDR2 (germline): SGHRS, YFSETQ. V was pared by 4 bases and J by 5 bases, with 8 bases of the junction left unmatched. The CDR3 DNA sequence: TGCGCCAGCAGCCCCCGGGGAGGGGAGACCGGGGAGCTGTTTTTT. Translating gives CASSPRGGETGELFF.

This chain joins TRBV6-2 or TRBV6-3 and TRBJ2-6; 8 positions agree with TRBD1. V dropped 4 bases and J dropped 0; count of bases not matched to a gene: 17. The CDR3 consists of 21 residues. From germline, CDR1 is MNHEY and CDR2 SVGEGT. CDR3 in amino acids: CASSSLVPSRGRYSGANVLTF. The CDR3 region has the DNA TGTGCCAGCAGTTCCTTGGTTCCCAGCAGGGGGCGTTACTCTGGGGCCAACGTCCTGACTTTC.

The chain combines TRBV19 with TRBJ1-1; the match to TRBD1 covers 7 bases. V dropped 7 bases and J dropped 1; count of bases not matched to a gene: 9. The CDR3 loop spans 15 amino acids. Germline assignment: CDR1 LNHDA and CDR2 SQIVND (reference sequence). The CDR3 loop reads CASTHQGGRNTEAFF. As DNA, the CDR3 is TGTGCCAGTACCCATCAGGGGGGCAGGAACACTGAAGCTTTCTTT. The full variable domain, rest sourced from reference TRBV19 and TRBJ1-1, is DGGITQSPKYLFRKEGQNVTLSCEQNLNHDAMYWYRQDPGQGLRLIYYSQIVNDFQKGDIAEGYSVSREKKESFPLTVTSAQKNPTAFYLCASTHQGGRNTEAFFGQGTRLTVV.

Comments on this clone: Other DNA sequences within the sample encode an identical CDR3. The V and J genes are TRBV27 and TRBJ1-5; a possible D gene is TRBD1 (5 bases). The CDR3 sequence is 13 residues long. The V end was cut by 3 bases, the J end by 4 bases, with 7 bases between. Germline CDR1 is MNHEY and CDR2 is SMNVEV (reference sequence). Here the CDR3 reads CASSLSGNQPQHF. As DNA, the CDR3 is TGTGCCAGCAGTTTGTCAGGGAATCAGCCCCAGCATTTT.